Listed below are T cell receptor beta chains from one sample, sequenced in a study of T cells in Graves' hyperthyroidism and ophthalmopathy. TCRdb called the multiplex PCR reads again in MiXCR, with one record for every CDR3 protein. The sample includes more than 550,000 distinct CDR3 sequences, roughly 17% seen only once; the top ten take 15% to 19%. Sequencing input: blood. These receptors all come from a man aged 50 to 59 with Graves' hyperthyroidism. Each CDR3 is given with its conserved first and last residue. The D gene is left open where the match is weak. The size field is filled for only some rows; it gives once, few, many or a size class.

d_call	v_call	j_call	clone_size	cdr3_nt	cdr3_aa
TRBD2	TRBV19	TRBJ2-5	-	TGTGCCAGTAGTATAAAACTAGCGGGAGTTGAAGAGACCCAGTACTTC	CASSIKLAGVEETQYF
-	TRBV2	TRBJ2-7	many	TGTGCCAGCAGGACCCATAGAAACGAGCAGTACTTC	CASRTHRNEQYF
TRBD2	TRBV3-1	TRBJ2-5	many	TGTGCCAGCAGCCCTAGCGGGAGTGGACAAGAGACCCAGTACTTC	CASSPSGSGQETQYF
-	TRBV4-3	TRBJ2-2	few	TGCGCCAGCGCCCCAAGTTGGTTAGGCGGGGAGCTGTTTTTT	CASAPSWLGGELFF
-	TRBV11-2	TRBJ2-6	-	TGTGCCAGCAGGGGTTCAGGGGACGGAAAATCTGGGGCCAACGTCCTGACTTTC	CASRGSGDGKSGANVLTF
TRBD2	TRBV5-1	TRBJ2-3	-	TGCGCCAGCAGCTTGCGTGGGGTAGCGGGATGGGCAGATACGCAGTATTTT	CASSLRGVAGWADTQYF
-	TRBV6-2/TRBV6-3	TRBJ2-7	-	TGTGCCAGCAGTTGGTCAGACTACGAGCAGTACTTC	CASSWSDYEQYF
-	TRBV29-1	TRBJ2-1	few	TGCAGCGTTGAAGACCCCCGGGCCCCCTCCTACAATGAGCAGTTCTTC	CSVEDPRAPSYNEQFF
-	TRBV2	TRBJ2-1	many	TGTGCCAGCAGACCGGACAGCTACAATGAGCAGTTCTTC	CASRPDSYNEQFF
TRBD1	TRBV20-1	TRBJ1-2	-	TGCAGTGCCACCGACGGACAGGGGCTTGACTATGGCTACACCTTC	CSATDGQGLDYGYTF
-	TRBV28	TRBJ1-2	many	TGTGCCAGCAGGAGTCAAGTGGGACTGTCCTACACCTTC	CASRSQVGLSYTF
TRBD1	TRBV18	TRBJ1-4	-	TGTGCCAGCTCTCAGGGGGCCCTTATTGGAACCTATGAAAAACTGTTTTTT	CASSQGALIGTYEKLFF
TRBD1	TRBV7-9	TRBJ2-7	-	TGTGCCAACAGCTTAGGCGGGACAGGGAGCTCCTACGAGCAGTACTTC	CANSLGGTGSSYEQYF
TRBD2	TRBV27	TRBJ2-5	few	TGTGCCAGCAGCCCGGGAGCGGGAGATTTCGCAGAGACCCAGTACTTC	CASSPGAGDFAETQYF
TRBD1	TRBV6-1	TRBJ2-2	many	TGTGCCAGCAGTTGGGGACAGGGTAACACCGGGGAGCTGTTTTTT	CASSWGQGNTGELFF
TRBD2	TRBV19	TRBJ2-2	-	TGTGCCTCCCGTGGCGGGAGGGAATTAGGGGAGCTGTTTTTT	CASRGGRELGELFF
-	TRBV3-1	TRBJ2-1	-	TGTGCCAGCAGCCAAGATCACTCGAGCTCCTACAATGAGCAGTTCTTC	CASSQDHSSSYNEQFF
-	TRBV4-1	TRBJ2-7	few	TGCGCCAGCAGCCAGGGGGCGCAGAGCTCCTACGAGCAGTACTTC	CASSQGAQSSYEQYF
-	TRBV19	TRBJ2-2	many	TGTGCCAGTAGTATTAGGGAAAATACCGGGGAGCTGTTTTTT	CASSIRENTGELFF
TRBD1	TRBV5-1	TRBJ2-1	few	TGCGCCAGCAGCTTGAGAGACAGGGAGATCTACAATGAGCAGTTCTTC	CASSLRDREIYNEQFF
-	TRBV4-3	TRBJ1-1	few	TGCGCCAGCAGCCATGGCCGGCAAGGTCTGAGAGATATGCTGATGAACACTGAAGCTTTCTTT	CASSHGRQGLRDMLMNTEAFF
TRBD1	TRBV13	TRBJ1-1	many	TGTGCCAGCAGCCCAAGGGACAGGGCTTTCTTT	CASSPRDRAFF
-	TRBV2	TRBJ1-1	once	TGTGCCAGCAGGAACAGGGTGGGAGACACTGAAGCTTTCTTT	CASRNRVGDTEAFF
-	TRBV20-1	TRBJ2-1	-	TGCAGTGCTAGAGAGAGGGGAGGCCGTTACAATGAGCAGTTCTTC	CSARERGGRYNEQFF
-	TRBV25-1	TRBJ1-2	many	TGTGCCAGCAGTGAATATTCAGGCAGCCACTATGGCTACACCTTC	CASSEYSGSHYGYTF
-	TRBV19	TRBJ2-3	-	TGTGCCAGTAGTATCCAGTCCCAAGGCACTCGAGATACGCAGTATTTT	CASSIQSQGTRDTQYF